These T cell receptor beta chains were read from a single sample in a study of T cells in localized non-small cell lung cancer. The assay was immunoSEQ multiplex PCR, and TCRdb's table has in-frame clones only and misses some. Of tens of thousands of clones listed, 84% are singletons. Sequencing used peripheral blood, obtained before any cancer treatment. All receptors come from a man aged 35 to 69 with stage I lung adenocarcinoma. Both conserved end residues are part of each CDR3. A D gene is named only where the DNA matches it firmly. Clone sizes are given selectively: once, few, many, or a class where the clone is expanded.

j_call clone_size v_call d_call cdr3_aa cdr3_nt
TRBJ2-7 . TRBV7-2 . CASSPNGAYEQYF TGTGCCAGCAGCCCCAACGGGGCCTACGAGCAGTACTTC
TRBJ1-1 . TRBV10-3 . CAIKDTNTEAFF TGTGCCATCAAGGACACGAACACTGAAGCTTTCTTT
TRBJ2-4 . TRBV28 . CASTELQGGKNIQYF TGTGCCAGCACCGAACTCCAGGGTGGCAAAAACATTCAGTACTTC
TRBJ2-7 . TRBV19 . CASSSGTISYEQYF TGTGCCAGTAGTTCCGGGACAATCTCCTACGAGCAGTACTTC
TRBJ2-7 . TRBV7-7 . CASSLNRGYEQYF TGTGCCAGCAGCTTAAACCGGGGCTACGAGCAGTACTTC
TRBJ2-1 . TRBV28 . CASVGEFEDNEQFF TGTGCCAGTGTTGGGGAGTTTGAAGACAATGAGCAGTTCTTC
TRBJ2-3 . TRBV11-1 . CASSSIWSTDTQYF TGTGCCAGCAGCTCGATTTGGAGCACAGATACGCAGTATTTT
TRBJ1-1 . TRBV5-1 . CASSLFVGQGEAFF TGCGCCAGCAGCTTATTCGTAGGGCAGGGTGAAGCTTTCTTT
TRBJ2-7 . TRBV18 TRBD2 CASTPGTSGYEQYF TGTGCCAGCACCCCAGGGACTAGCGGCTACGAGCAGTACTTC
TRBJ1-3 . TRBV6-5 . CASSYRQRHSGNTIYF TGTGCCAGCAGTTATCGACAGAGGCACTCTGGAAACACCATATATTTT
TRBJ2-1 . TRBV30 . CAWGLGSGYNEQFF TGTGCCTGGGGACTGGGGTCGGGCTACAATGAGCAGTTCTTC
TRBJ2-7 . TRBV11-2 TRBD1 CASSSSTGTGGIEQYF TGTGCCAGCAGTTCCAGTACCGGGACAGGGGGAATAGAGCAGTACTTC
TRBJ2-1 once TRBV7-6 TRBD2 CASSPSGGYNEQFF TGTGCCAGCAGCCCCTCGGGGGGGTACAATGAGCAGTTCTTC
TRBJ2-1 . TRBV9 TRBD2 CASSVRGDSYNEQFF TGTGCCAGCAGCGTTCGGGGGGACTCCTACAATGAGCAGTTCTTC
TRBJ1-2 . TRBV5-1 . CASSLSNYGYTF TGCGCCAGCAGCTTAAGTAACTATGGCTACACCTTC
TRBJ2-3 once TRBV6-6 TRBD1 CASSYSGQPFWDTQYF TGTGCCAGCAGTTACTCGGGACAGCCATTTTGGGATACGCAGTATTTT
TRBJ2-7 . TRBV7-2 . CASSLGSYEQYF TGTGCCAGCAGCCTGGGCTCCTACGAGCAGTACTTC
TRBJ1-5 . TRBV2 . CASTGQQINQPQHF TGTGCCAGCACGGGACAACAGATCAATCAGCCCCAGCATTTT
TRBJ2-7 . TRBV2 . CASTGGPYEQYF TGTGCCAGCACAGGGGGGCCCTACGAGCAGTACTTC
TRBJ1-2 few TRBV2 . CASSYQGRNYGYTF TGTGCCAGCAGCTACCAGGGACGGAACTATGGCTACACCTTC
TRBJ1-4 few TRBV30 . CAWTKGSTPGKLFF TGTGCCTGGACCAAGGGGTCCACTCCCGGAAAACTGTTTTTT
TRBJ2-7 . TRBV30 TRBD1 CAWTRGQPFPEQYF TGTGCCTGGACCCGGGGACAGCCGTTTCCCGAGCAGTACTTC